These 8 T cell receptor beta chains share one sample of origin, sequenced in a study of tumor-infiltrating lymphocytes in primary liver carcinoma. The investigators made TCR beta cDNA from about 500 ng total RNA, using a constant-region primer. Employing slightly modified ARM-PCR, three nested multiplex PCR rounds were run, and these gave rise to the TCR beta libraries. It was with TRBV1-TRBV30 forward primers and a C-beta reverse primer that the first two PCR rounds were run, at roughly 11 cycles each. TCRdb re-called the multiplex PCR reads with MiXCR, one entry per CDR3 protein. This sample carries approximately 79,000 distinct CDR3 sequences, 60% to 75% of them seen once, and the ten largest clones take about 27%. Scientists recovered RNA and DNA together from roughly 21-30 mg of unsorted bulk tissue. The sequencing sample was made of liver tumor tissue from sampling region 4. Subset in this sample: tumor region T4, right-lateral pole. The source of these receptors is a man aged 35 to 55 with primary liver carcinoma and hepatitis B virus infection.

About this clonotype itself: The junction and the germline gene differ at one end; a read error may be behind it. V and J are TRBV6-5 and TRBJ1-5; D unresolved. The germline CDR1 and CDR2 sequences are MNHEY and SVGAGI. The length of the CDR3 is 16 residues. CDR3 region: CVSIPFITDSNQPQHF. As DNA, the CDR3 is TGTGTCAGCATCCCCTTCATAACGGACAGCAATCAGCCCCAGCATTTT.

This chain uses TRBV11-2 with TRBJ2-5; tentative D call: TRBD1 (6 bases). The CDR3 contains 17 residues. The germline gives CDR1 SGHAT, CDR2 FQNNGV. CDR3 DNA: TGTGCTAACAGCTTAGTCAGTGGGGGCAGTCGACAAGAGACCCAGTACTTC. The encoded protein is CANSLVSGGSRQETQYF.

The chain combines TRBV6-5 with TRBJ2-6; tentative D call: TRBD1 (6 bases). V dropped 2 bases and J dropped 6 bases, with 14 bases sitting between them. Germline values: CDR1 MNHEY, CDR2 SVGAGI. The CDR3 loop spans 16 amino acids. The CDR3 loop is CASSYLKGVAANVLTF. In DNA, the CDR3 is TGTGCCAGCAGTTACCTAAAGGGGGTCGCGGCCAACGTCCTGACTTTC.

Of note for this clonotype: A junction boundary mismatches the germline segment, possibly from a read error. The chain is built from TRBV6-1 and TRBJ2-7; 11 positions match TRBD2. CDR3 length: 15 residues. Germline V gene lookup returns CDR1 MNHNS and CDR2 SASEGT. The CDR3 is CAIRLTSGTPYEHYF. The CDR3, as DNA: TGTGCCATCAGGCTGACTAGCGGGACCCCCTACGAGCACTACTTC.

Comments on this clonotype: A much larger clone is a single base away; this may be a read error. This chain uses TRBV7-3 with TRBJ2-3; tentatively, D is TRBD1 (6 bases). Germline-derived CDR1 and CDR2 are SGHTA and FQGTGA. The CDR3 length is 15 residues. The CDR3 loop reads CASSLTGGWSDMQYF. The CDR3 nucleotides are TGTGCCAGCAGCTTAACAGGGGGTTGGTCAGATATGCAGTATTTT.

Concerning this clonotype: Possible read error: a much larger clone is one base away. Here the CDR3 DNA reads TGCGCCAGCAGCTTGGGGGCAGGGACCCCTATCTTT. It encodes CASSLGAGTPIF. This chain connects TRBV5-1 to TRBJ1-5, with TRBD1 as a possible D gene (5 bases). In germline, CDR1 is SGHRS, CDR2 YFSETQ. The CDR3 is 12 amino acids.

This clonotype is a singleton in its sample. V is TRBV11-2 and J is TRBJ2-5; 10 nucleotides agree with TRBD2. The ends lost 5 bases at V and 5 bases at J; junction bases unmatched: 29. The CDR3 has 22 amino acids. Germline values: CDR1 SGHAT, CDR2 FQNNGV. CDR3 region: CASSLGFSSGSSEPRAWETQYF. CDR3 in DNA: TGTGCCAGCAGCCTTGGGTTTTCTAGCGGGAGCTCCGAACCAAGGGCTTGGGAGACCCAGTACTTC.

Notes on this clonotype: Mismatch with germline at one junction end may stem from a read error. This chain uses TRBV7-9 with TRBJ1-2, with 9 bases matching TRBD1. Germline assignment: CDR1 SEHNR and CDR2 FQNEAQ (reference sequence). The CDR3 consists of 14 residues. The CDR3 nucleotides read TGTGCCGGCAGCCGCGACAGGGGGTTGGTTGACTACACCTTC. The encoded protein is CAGSRDRGLVDYTF.